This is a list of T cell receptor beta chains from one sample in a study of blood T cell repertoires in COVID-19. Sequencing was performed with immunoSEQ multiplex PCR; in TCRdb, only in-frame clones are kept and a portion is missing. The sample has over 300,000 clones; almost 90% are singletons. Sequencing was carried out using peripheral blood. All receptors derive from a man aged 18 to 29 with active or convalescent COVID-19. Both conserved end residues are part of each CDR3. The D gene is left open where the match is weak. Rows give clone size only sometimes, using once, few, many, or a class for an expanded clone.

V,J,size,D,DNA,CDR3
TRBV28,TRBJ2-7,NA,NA,TGTGCCAGCAGTTTGACTCCCCCTTCCGAGCAGTACTTC,CASSLTPPSEQYF
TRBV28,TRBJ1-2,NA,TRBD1,TGTGCCAGCACCACGGACAGGAACTATGGCTACACCTTC,CASTTDRNYGYTF
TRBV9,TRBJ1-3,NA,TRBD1,TGTGCCAGCAGCGCCGATGGGGTGGGACAGAATGAAGGAAACACCATATATTTT,CASSADGVGQNEGNTIYF
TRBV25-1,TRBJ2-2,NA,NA,TGTGCCAGCAGTGTGCACACACCGCGAGGGTCCGGGGAGCTGTTTTTT,CASSVHTPRGSGELFF
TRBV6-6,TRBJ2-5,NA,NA,TGTGCCAGCACCCTAACTAGGACAGTCTCCCAAGAGACCCAGTACTTC,CASTLTRTVSQETQYF
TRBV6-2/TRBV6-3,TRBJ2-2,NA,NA,TGTGCCAGCAGTTTAGTGGGGCCGGGGGCCGGGGAGCTGTTTTTT,CASSLVGPGAGELFF
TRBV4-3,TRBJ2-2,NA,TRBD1,TGCGCCAGCAGCCAGGACAGGGGGAGGAACACCGGGGAGCTGTTTTTT,CASSQDRGRNTGELFF
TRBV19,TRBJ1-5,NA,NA,TGTGCCAGTAGTGGGGCAGCCAGCGGCAATCAGCCCCAGCATTTT,CASSGAASGNQPQHF
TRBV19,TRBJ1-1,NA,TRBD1,TGTGCCAGTAGTCAAACAGGGGCGTTGGCTTTCTTT,CASSQTGALAFF
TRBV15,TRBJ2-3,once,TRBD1,TGTGCCACCAGCAGGGCTAGGGGGCTTGGAGCAGATACGCAGTATTTT,CATSRARGLGADTQYF
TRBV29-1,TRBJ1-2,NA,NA,TGCAGCGCCGAGGGGGCTAACTATGGCTACACCTTC,CSAEGANYGYTF
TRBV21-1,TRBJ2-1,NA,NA,TGTGCCAGCACTGAAGGAGCCCCCTACAATGAGCAGTTCTTC,CASTEGAPYNEQFF
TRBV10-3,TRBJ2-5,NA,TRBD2,TGTGCCATCAGAGAGACTAGCGGAAACCAAGAGACCCAGTACTTC,CAIRETSGNQETQYF
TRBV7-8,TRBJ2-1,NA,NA,TGTGCCAGCAGCCGAGGCGGAGGGGAGTCAAATGAGCAGTTCTTC,CASSRGGGESNEQFF
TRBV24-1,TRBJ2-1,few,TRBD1,TGTGCCACCAGTGACCCCGACAGGGGGAACTACAATGAGCAGTTCTTC,CATSDPDRGNYNEQFF
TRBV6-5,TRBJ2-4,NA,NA,TGTGCCAGCAGTTACGACGGGGCCAAAAACATTCAGTACTTC,CASSYDGAKNIQYF
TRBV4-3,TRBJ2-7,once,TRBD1,TGCGCCAGCAGCCAAGATTTGCAGGGGGCCTACGAGCAGTACTTC,CASSQDLQGAYEQYF
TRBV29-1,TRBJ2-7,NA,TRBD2,TGCAGCGTCGCCCCGGGACTAGCGGGAGGCGAGCAGTACTTC,CSVAPGLAGGEQYF
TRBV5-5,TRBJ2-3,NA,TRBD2,TGTGCCAGCAGCTTCCCGGGACTAGGAAGATCAGATACGCAGTATTTT,CASSFPGLGRSDTQYF
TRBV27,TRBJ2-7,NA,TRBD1,TGTGCCAGCAGTTCGAAACTTCGGGACAGTAAGTCAACCTACGAGCAGTACTTC,CASSSKLRDSKSTYEQYF
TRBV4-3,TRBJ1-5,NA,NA,TGCGCCAGCAGCCAAGATCTAGCGTCCCAGCCCCAGCATTTT,CASSQDLASQPQHF